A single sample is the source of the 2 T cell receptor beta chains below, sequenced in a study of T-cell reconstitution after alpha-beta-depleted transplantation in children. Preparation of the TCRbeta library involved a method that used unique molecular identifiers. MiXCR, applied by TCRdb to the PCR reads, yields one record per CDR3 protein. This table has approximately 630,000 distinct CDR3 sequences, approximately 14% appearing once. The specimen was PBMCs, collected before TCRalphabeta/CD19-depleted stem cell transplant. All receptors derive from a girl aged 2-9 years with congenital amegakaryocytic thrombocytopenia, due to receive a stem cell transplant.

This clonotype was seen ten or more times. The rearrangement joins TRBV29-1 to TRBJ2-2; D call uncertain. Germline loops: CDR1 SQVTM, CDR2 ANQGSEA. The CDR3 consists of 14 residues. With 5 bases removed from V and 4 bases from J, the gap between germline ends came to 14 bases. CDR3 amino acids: CSVYEAVSTGELFF. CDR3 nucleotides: TGCAGCGTTTATGAGGCAGTGAGCACCGGGGAGCTGTTTTTT.

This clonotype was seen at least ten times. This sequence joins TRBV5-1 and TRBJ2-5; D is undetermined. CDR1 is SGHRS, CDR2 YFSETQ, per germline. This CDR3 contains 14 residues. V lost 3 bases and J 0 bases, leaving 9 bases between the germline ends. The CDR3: CASSSTENQETQYF. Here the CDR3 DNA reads TGCGCCAGCAGCTCTACAGAGAACCAAGAGACCCAGTACTTC.